The clone carrying this T cell receptor beta chain occurred many times. The CDR3 loop spans 14 amino acids. From germline, CDR1 is SGHRS and CDR2 YFSETQ. V dropped 0 bases and J dropped 0 bases, with 7 bases sitting between them. As handled by the study authors: Sample-level TCR yields exhibited a median of about 91,000, with a range of roughly 23,224 to 700,000. TCRdb redid the calling of the RACE reads with MiXCR, one entry per CDR3 protein. V and J calls and clone size were set by TCRdb, not the authors. The sample includes about 50,000 distinct CDR3 sequences, around 4.5% seen only once; the top ten take 1.5% to 2%. Sample time point: healthy volunteer bleed at 2 weeks. Whole blood, unfractionated, served as the material for total RNA extraction. The data belong to a study of human T cells and chemical hapten exposure.

The receptor was derived from a female donor in good health. Some clones in this sample may be carry-over from other donors' samples. The chain uses TRBV5-1 and TRBJ2-7; D unclear. Specimen: whole blood. CDR3 in amino acids: CASSLVGSSYEQYF. DNA for the CDR3: TGCGCCAGCAGCTTGGTGGGAAGCTCCTACGAGCAGTACTTC.